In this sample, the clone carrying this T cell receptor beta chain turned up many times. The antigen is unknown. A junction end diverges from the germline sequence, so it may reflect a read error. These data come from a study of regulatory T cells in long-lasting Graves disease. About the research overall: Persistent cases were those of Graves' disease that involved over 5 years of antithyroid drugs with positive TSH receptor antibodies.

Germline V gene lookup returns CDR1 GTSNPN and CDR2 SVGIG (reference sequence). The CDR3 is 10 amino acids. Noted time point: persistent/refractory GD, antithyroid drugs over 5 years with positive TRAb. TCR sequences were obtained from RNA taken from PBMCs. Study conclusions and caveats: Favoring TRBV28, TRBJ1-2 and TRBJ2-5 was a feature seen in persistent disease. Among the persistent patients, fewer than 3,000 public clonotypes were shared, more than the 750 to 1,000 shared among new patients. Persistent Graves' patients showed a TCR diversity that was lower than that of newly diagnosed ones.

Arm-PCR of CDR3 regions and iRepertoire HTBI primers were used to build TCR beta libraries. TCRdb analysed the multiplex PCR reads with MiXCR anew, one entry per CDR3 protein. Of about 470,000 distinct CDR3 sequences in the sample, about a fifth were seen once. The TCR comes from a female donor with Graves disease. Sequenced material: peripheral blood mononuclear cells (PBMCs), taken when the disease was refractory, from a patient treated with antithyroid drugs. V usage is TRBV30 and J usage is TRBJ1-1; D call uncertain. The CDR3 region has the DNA TGTGCCTGGAGTGGGTACTTTACGCACTTT. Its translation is CAWSGYFTHF.